Each of the 5 T cell receptor beta chains below was sequenced from the same sample in a study of long-term antiretroviral therapy in people with HIV. Survey-level immunoSEQ v3.0 assays were run. The method was immunoSEQ multiplex PCR; TCRdb's version includes in-frame clones alone and lacks a portion of them. The sample records 20,000 to 25,000 clones, roughly 80% being singletons. Material: unsorted PBMCs, obtained 1.6 years after starting antiretroviral therapy. Receptor source: a man aged 35 to 55 with HIV.

The chain uses TRBV11-3 and TRBJ2-7; 7 nucleotides match TRBD2. Germline CDR1 and CDR2: SGHNT and YENEEA. V dropped 1 base and J dropped 6; count of bases not matched to a gene: 6. The CDR3 covers 14 residues. CDR3 DNA: TGTGCCAGCAGCTTAGGGCTAGCGGCGGGCGAGCAGTACTTC. Its translation is CASSLGLAAGEQYF.

The CDR3 DNA reads as TGTGCCAGCAGCCCGTCGACAGGGGGGAACACCGGGGAGCTGTTTTTT. Translation: CASSPSTGGNTGELFF. The chain carries TRBV9 and TRBJ2-2; 9 bases agree with TRBD1. Germline assignment: CDR1 SGDLS and CDR2 YYNGEE. The CDR3 is made up of 16 amino acids. J was trimmed by 1 base and V by 4 bases; bases with no gene match: 5.

Here the CDR3 DNA reads TGTGCCAGCAGCTTAGCAGGTTTGAACACTGAAGCTTTCTTT. This gives the protein CASSLAGLNTEAFF. V and J are TRBV7-8 and TRBJ1-1, with no clear D. CDR1 is SGHVS, CDR2 FQNEAQ, per germline. There are 14 residues in the CDR3. Trimming stripped 0 bases from V and 0 bases from J, with 5 bases between.

J is TRBJ2-1 and V is TRBV11-3, with unresolved D. This CDR3 spans 12 amino acids. The germline gives CDR1 SGHNT, CDR2 YENEEA. The V gene lost 5 bases and the J gene lost 6 bases, with 8 bases spanning the gap. CDR3 residues: CASSNIVNEQFF. The DNA of the CDR3 is TGTGCCAGCAGCAATATAGTCAATGAGCAGTTCTTC.

This rearrangement joins TRBV2 to TRBJ1-5, with 7 bases fitting TRBD1. Germline CDR1 and CDR2: SNHLY and FYNNEI. The junction had 3 bases not matched to a gene; V was cut back by 5 bases and J by 2 bases. The CDR3 extends over 14 amino acids. CDR3 bases: TGTGCCAGCAGTTGGACAGGTGGCAATCAGCCCCAGCATTTT. The encoded protein is CASSWTGGNQPQHF.